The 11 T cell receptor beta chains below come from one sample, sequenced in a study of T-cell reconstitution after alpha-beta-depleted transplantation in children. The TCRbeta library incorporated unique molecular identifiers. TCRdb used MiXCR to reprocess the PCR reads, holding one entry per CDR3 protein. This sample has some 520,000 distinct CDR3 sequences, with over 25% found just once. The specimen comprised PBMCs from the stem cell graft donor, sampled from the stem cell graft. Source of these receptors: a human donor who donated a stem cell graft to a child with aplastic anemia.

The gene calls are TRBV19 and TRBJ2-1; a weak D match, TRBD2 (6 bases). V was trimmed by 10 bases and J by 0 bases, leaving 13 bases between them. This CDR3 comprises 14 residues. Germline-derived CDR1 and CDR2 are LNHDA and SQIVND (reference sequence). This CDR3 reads CATRLGSSYNEQFF. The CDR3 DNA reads TGTGCCACCCGACTCGGGAGCTCCTACAATGAGCAGTTCTTC.

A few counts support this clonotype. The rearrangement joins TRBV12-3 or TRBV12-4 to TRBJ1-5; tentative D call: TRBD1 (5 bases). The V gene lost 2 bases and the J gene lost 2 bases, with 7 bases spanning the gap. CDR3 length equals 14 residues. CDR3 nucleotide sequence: TGTGCCAGCAGTTTATGGGGCGGCAATCAGCCCCAGCATTTT. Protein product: CASSLWGGNQPQHF.

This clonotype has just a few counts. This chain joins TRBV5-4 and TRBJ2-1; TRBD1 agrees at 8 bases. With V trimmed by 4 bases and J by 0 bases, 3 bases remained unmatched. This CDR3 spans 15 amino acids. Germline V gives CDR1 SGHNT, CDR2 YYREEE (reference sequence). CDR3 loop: CASSTDRGSYNEQFF. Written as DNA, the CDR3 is TGTGCCAGCAGCACCGACAGGGGCTCCTACAATGAGCAGTTCTTC. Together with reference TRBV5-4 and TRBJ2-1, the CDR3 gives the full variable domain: ETGVTQSPTHLIKTRGQQVTLRCSSQSGHNTVSWYQQALGQGPQFIFQYYREEENGRGNFPPRFSGLQFPNYSSELNVNALELDDSALYLCASSTDRGSYNEQFFGPGTRLTVL.

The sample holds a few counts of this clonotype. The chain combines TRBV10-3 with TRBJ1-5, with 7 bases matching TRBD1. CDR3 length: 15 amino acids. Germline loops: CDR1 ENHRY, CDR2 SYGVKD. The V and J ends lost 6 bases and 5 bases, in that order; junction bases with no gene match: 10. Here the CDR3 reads CAISVGGQGDQPQHF. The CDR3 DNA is TGTGCCATCAGCGTGGGGGGTCAGGGGGATCAGCCCCAGCATTTT.

CDR3 nucleotide sequence: TGTGCCAGCAGATCGGGACTAGGGGCGAGGAATGAGCAGTTCTTC. Amino acids: CASRSGLGARNEQFF. The chain couples TRBV28 to TRBJ2-1; 8 positions match TRBD2. The germline V gene has CDR1 MDHEN and CDR2 SYDVKM. The CDR3 totals 15 residues. The J segment lost 7 bases and the V segment lost 6 bases, leaving 11 bases of the junction unmatched.

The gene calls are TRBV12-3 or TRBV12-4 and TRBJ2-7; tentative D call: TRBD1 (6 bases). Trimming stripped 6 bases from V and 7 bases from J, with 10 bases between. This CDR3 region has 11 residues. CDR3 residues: CASRVDREQYF. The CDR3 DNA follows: TGTGCCAGCAGAGTCGACAGGGAGCAGTACTTC.

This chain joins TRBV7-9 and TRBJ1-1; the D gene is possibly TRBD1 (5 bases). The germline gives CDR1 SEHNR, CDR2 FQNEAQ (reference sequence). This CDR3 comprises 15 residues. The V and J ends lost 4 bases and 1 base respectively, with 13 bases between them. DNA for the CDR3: TGTGCCAGCAGCTCCCAGGGAGGGGAGAACACTGAAGCTTTCTTT. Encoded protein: CASSSQGGENTEAFF.

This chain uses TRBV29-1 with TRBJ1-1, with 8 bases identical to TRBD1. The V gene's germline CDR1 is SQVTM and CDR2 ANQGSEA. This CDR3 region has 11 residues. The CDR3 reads CSCQGATEAFF. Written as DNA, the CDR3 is TGCAGTTGCCAGGGGGCCACTGAAGCTTTCTTT.

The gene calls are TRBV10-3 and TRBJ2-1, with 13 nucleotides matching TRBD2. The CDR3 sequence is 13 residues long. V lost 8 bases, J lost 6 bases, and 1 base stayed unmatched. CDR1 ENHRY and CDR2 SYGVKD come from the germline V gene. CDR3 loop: CAIGTSGTNEQFF. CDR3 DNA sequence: TGTGCCATCGGGACTAGCGGGACCAATGAGCAGTTCTTC.

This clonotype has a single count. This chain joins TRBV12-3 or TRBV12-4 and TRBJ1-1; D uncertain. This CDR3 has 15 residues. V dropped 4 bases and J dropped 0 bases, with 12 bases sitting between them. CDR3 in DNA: TGTGCCAGCAGTTATACCTCGAGCATGAACACTGAAGCTTTCTTT. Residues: CASSYTSSMNTEAFF.

CDR3 nucleotides: TGTGCCAGCAGTGCCGAGGGGCTACTTTCCTACGAGCAGTACTTC. Its translation is CASSAEGLLSYEQYF. This chain links TRBV2 with TRBJ2-7; D may be TRBD1 or TRBD2 (5 bases each). Trimming removed 4 bases at V and 1 base at J, with 14 bases between. Germline V gene data show CDR1 as SNHLY and CDR2 as FYNNEI. The CDR3 covers 15 residues.